These T cell receptor beta chains were read from a single sample in a study of regulatory T cells in long-lasting Graves disease. Via MiXCR, TCRdb re-called the multiplex PCR reads, giving one row per CDR3 protein. The table includes a few hundred thousand distinct CDR3 sequences, around 19% detected once. These same records also appear under a second study, on T cells in Graves' hyperthyroidism and ophthalmopathy.

This material consisted of peripheral blood mononuclear cells (PBMCs), taken at new diagnosis, from a patient treated with antithyroid drugs. These receptors were collected from a woman aged 25 to 45 with Graves disease. Each CDR3 is given with its conserved first and last residue. Each record gives: D gene, J gene, V gene, clone size, CDR3 protein, CDR3 DNA. A D gene is named only where the DNA matches it firmly. A clone size is listed for some rows: how often the clone was seen (once, few, many), or a class if it is expanded.

D gene: -
J gene: TRBJ1-1
V gene: TRBV4-2
clone size: many
CDR3 protein: CASSQDPGRNTEAFF
CDR3 DNA: TGTGCCAGCAGCCAAGATCCAGGGAGGAACACTGAAGCTTTCTTT

D gene: TRBD2
J gene: TRBJ2-3
V gene: TRBV5-6
clone size: many
CDR3 protein: CASSKGLAGPDTQYF
CDR3 DNA: TGTGCCAGCAGCAAGGGACTAGCGGGGCCAGATACGCAGTATTTT

D gene: TRBD2
J gene: TRBJ2-6
V gene: TRBV4-2
clone size: -
CDR3 protein: CASSQLAGGPPGANVLTF
CDR3 DNA: TGTGCCAGCAGCCAACTAGCGGGGGGGCCCCCCGGGGCCAACGTCCTGACTTTC

D gene: TRBD1
J gene: TRBJ1-1
V gene: TRBV7-9
clone size: few
CDR3 protein: CASSSLVDRGRATEAFF
CDR3 DNA: TGTGCCAGCAGCTCGCTTGTCGACAGGGGGCGCGCCACTGAAGCTTTCTTT

D gene: -
J gene: TRBJ2-5
V gene: TRBV14
clone size: -
CDR3 protein: CASSQPRDGETQYF
CDR3 DNA: TGTGCCAGCAGCCAGCCCCGGGACGGGGAGACCCAGTACTTC

D gene: -
J gene: TRBJ1-2
V gene: TRBV6-1
clone size: few
CDR3 protein: CAGETGERYGYTF
CDR3 DNA: TGTGCCGGAGAGACAGGTGAACGCTATGGCTACACCTTC

D gene: TRBD2
J gene: TRBJ2-7
V gene: TRBV9
clone size: many
CDR3 protein: CASSAHSGGPPYEQYF
CDR3 DNA: TGTGCCAGCAGCGCTCATAGCGGGGGGCCACCCTACGAGCAGTACTTC

D gene: TRBD2
J gene: TRBJ2-1
V gene: TRBV27
clone size: -
CDR3 protein: CASRTSGDEQFF
CDR3 DNA: TGTGCCAGCAGGACTAGCGGGGATGAGCAGTTCTTC

D gene: TRBD2
J gene: TRBJ2-1
V gene: TRBV5-5
clone size: -
CDR3 protein: CASSLENLAGGQFF
CDR3 DNA: TGTGCCAGCAGCTTGGAAAATCTAGCGGGGGGCCAGTTCTTC

D gene: -
J gene: TRBJ2-7
V gene: TRBV12-3/TRBV12-4
clone size: few
CDR3 protein: CASSSWGDEQYF
CDR3 DNA: TGTGCCAGTTCAAGCTGGGGGGACGAGCAGTACTTC

D gene: TRBD1
J gene: TRBJ1-2
V gene: TRBV6-1
clone size: many
CDR3 protein: CASSATGDYGYTF
CDR3 DNA: TGTGCCAGCAGCGCCACAGGGGATTATGGCTACACCTTC

D gene: -
J gene: TRBJ1-1
V gene: TRBV10-2
clone size: few
CDR3 protein: CASSEATWDTEAFF
CDR3 DNA: TGCGCCAGCAGCGAAGCCACATGGGACACTGAAGCTTTCTTT

D gene: TRBD1
J gene: TRBJ1-1
V gene: TRBV7-9
clone size: -
CDR3 protein: CASSHGQGTEAFF
CDR3 DNA: TGTGCCAGCAGCCACGGACAGGGAACGGAAGCTTTCTTT

D gene: -
J gene: TRBJ1-1
V gene: TRBV12-3/TRBV12-4
clone size: many
CDR3 protein: CASSSGWVNTEAFF
CDR3 DNA: TGTGCCAGCAGTTCAGGGTGGGTAAACACTGAAGCTTTCTTT

D gene: -
J gene: TRBJ1-1
V gene: TRBV20-1
clone size: many
CDR3 protein: CSAREDTTNTEAFF
CDR3 DNA: TGCAGTGCTAGAGAGGACACTACGAACACTGAAGCTTTCTTT

D gene: -
J gene: TRBJ1-2
V gene: TRBV11-2
clone size: many
CDR3 protein: CASSPAAYYGYTF
CDR3 DNA: TGTGCCAGCAGCCCCGCAGCCTACTATGGCTACACCTTC

D gene: -
J gene: TRBJ1-2
V gene: TRBV4-1
clone size: many
CDR3 protein: CASSSTQGAGNYGYTF
CDR3 DNA: TGCGCCAGCAGCTCCACCCAGGGAGCGGGTAACTATGGCTACACCTTC

D gene: TRBD1
J gene: TRBJ1-1
V gene: TRBV12-3/TRBV12-4
clone size: -
CDR3 protein: CASSSGTGWTEAFF
CDR3 DNA: TGTGCCAGCAGTTCCGGGACAGGATGGACTGAAGCTTTCTTT

D gene: -
J gene: TRBJ2-5
V gene: TRBV6-1
clone size: many
CDR3 protein: CASSDGRSRTQETQYF
CDR3 DNA: TGTGCCAGCAGTGACGGGCGTTCCCGAACCCAAGAGACCCAGTACTTC

D gene: -
J gene: TRBJ1-5
V gene: TRBV7-3
clone size: -
CDR3 protein: CASSSPGKNQPQHF
CDR3 DNA: TGTGCCAGCAGTTCTCCGGGCAAGAATCAGCCCCAGCATTTT

D gene: -
J gene: TRBJ2-1
V gene: TRBV20-1
clone size: many
CDR3 protein: CSARDLQEFSSYNEQFF
CDR3 DNA: TGCAGTGCTAGAGATCTTCAGGAGTTTAGCTCCTACAATGAGCAGTTCTTC

D gene: TRBD1
J gene: TRBJ1-1
V gene: TRBV3-1
clone size: many
CDR3 protein: CASSPTGQGSEAFF
CDR3 DNA: TGTGCCAGCAGCCCCACCGGACAGGGATCTGAAGCTTTCTTT

D gene: -
J gene: TRBJ2-5
V gene: TRBV7-6
clone size: -
CDR3 protein: CASSPNPGGNQETQYF
CDR3 DNA: TGTGCCAGCAGCCCGAATCCAGGGGGGAACCAAGAGACCCAGTACTTC

D gene: TRBD1
J gene: TRBJ2-7
V gene: TRBV29-1
clone size: -
CDR3 protein: CSVPGTAPYEQYF
CDR3 DNA: TGCAGCGTCCCCGGGACAGCCCCCTACGAGCAGTACTTC

D gene: -
J gene: TRBJ1-2
V gene: TRBV7-2
clone size: many
CDR3 protein: CASIRPGLGSGGYTF
CDR3 DNA: TGTGCCAGCATCCGACCAGGACTCGGCTCCGGAGGCTACACCTTC

D gene: -
J gene: TRBJ2-7
V gene: TRBV12-3/TRBV12-4
clone size: many
CDR3 protein: CASSLWGPGYEQYF
CDR3 DNA: TGTGCCAGCAGTTTATGGGGGCCGGGATACGAGCAGTACTTC

D gene: -
J gene: TRBJ2-3
V gene: TRBV9
clone size: -
CDR3 protein: CASSVARAGDTQYF
CDR3 DNA: TGTGCCAGCAGCGTAGCCAGGGCTGGAGATACGCAGTATTTT

D gene: TRBD2
J gene: TRBJ2-3
V gene: TRBV7-8
clone size: -
CDR3 protein: CASIKSGGATDTQYF
CDR3 DNA: TGTGCCAGCATCAAGAGCGGGGGGGCGACAGATACGCAGTATTTT

D gene: TRBD2
J gene: TRBJ2-5
V gene: TRBV20-1
clone size: many
CDR3 protein: CSARGSGGSRETQYF
CDR3 DNA: TGCAGTGCTAGGGGTAGCGGGGGGTCGAGAGAGACCCAGTACTTC

D gene: TRBD2
J gene: TRBJ2-7
V gene: TRBV3-1
clone size: many
CDR3 protein: CASSPLSSGGLSRSSYEQYF
CDR3 DNA: TGTGCCAGCAGCCCCCTTTCTAGCGGGGGGCTTTCCCGTTCCTCCTACGAGCAGTACTTC

D gene: TRBD2
J gene: TRBJ2-2
V gene: TRBV7-2
clone size: few
CDR3 protein: CASSLAGAHGELFF
CDR3 DNA: TGTGCCAGCAGCCTAGCGGGGGCCCACGGGGAGCTGTTTTTT

D gene: TRBD1
J gene: TRBJ1-6
V gene: TRBV7-3
clone size: -
CDR3 protein: CASSTPGTGGSPLHF
CDR3 DNA: TGTGCCAGCAGCACACCCGGGACAGGGGGTTCACCCCTCCACTTT

D gene: -
J gene: TRBJ2-2
V gene: TRBV28
clone size: few
CDR3 protein: CASSLGTTGELFF
CDR3 DNA: TGTGCCAGCAGTTTGGGCACCACCGGGGAGCTGTTTTTT

D gene: -
J gene: TRBJ2-5
V gene: TRBV19
clone size: -
CDR3 protein: CASAALGETQYF
CDR3 DNA: TGTGCCTCGGCCGCACTAGGGGAGACCCAGTACTTC

D gene: TRBD2
J gene: TRBJ2-1
V gene: TRBV6-1
clone size: many
CDR3 protein: CASSEADPGTRFF
CDR3 DNA: TGTGCCAGCAGTGAAGCAGATCCCGGGACTAGGTTCTTC

D gene: -
J gene: TRBJ1-2
V gene: TRBV20-1
clone size: many
CDR3 protein: CSARSGSGHYGYTF
CDR3 DNA: TGCAGTGCTAGAAGTGGATCAGGTCACTATGGCTACACCTTC

D gene: TRBD2
J gene: TRBJ2-5
V gene: TRBV2
clone size: many
CDR3 protein: CASSKGLAGRETQYF
CDR3 DNA: TGTGCCAGCAGTAAGGGACTAGCGGGGCGAGAGACCCAGTACTTC

D gene: -
J gene: TRBJ2-2
V gene: TRBV19
clone size: -
CDR3 protein: CASSIAGAYTGELFF
CDR3 DNA: TGTGCCAGTAGTATTGCGGGGGCTTACACCGGGGAGCTGTTTTTT

D gene: -
J gene: TRBJ2-2
V gene: TRBV5-1
clone size: many
CDR3 protein: CASSWWSSTGELFF
CDR3 DNA: TGTGCCAGCAGCTGGTGGAGTAGTACCGGGGAGCTGTTTTTT

D gene: -
J gene: TRBJ1-4
V gene: TRBV5-1
clone size: many
CDR3 protein: CASSFRDLGEKLFF
CDR3 DNA: TGCGCCAGCAGCTTCCGGGACCTCGGGGAAAAACTGTTTTTT

D gene: -
J gene: TRBJ1-3
V gene: TRBV2
clone size: many
CDR3 protein: CASRISGNTIYF
CDR3 DNA: TGTGCCAGCAGGATATCTGGAAACACCATATATTTT

D gene: -
J gene: TRBJ1-1
V gene: TRBV7-9
clone size: many
CDR3 protein: CASSQVGATEAFF
CDR3 DNA: TGTGCCAGCAGCCAAGTGGGGGCCACTGAAGCTTTCTTT

D gene: -
J gene: TRBJ1-5
V gene: TRBV6-2/TRBV6-3
clone size: many
CDR3 protein: CASSYSFSNQPQHF
CDR3 DNA: TGTGCCAGCAGTTATTCCTTCAGCAATCAGCCCCAGCATTTT

D gene: -
J gene: TRBJ1-2
V gene: TRBV2
clone size: many
CDR3 protein: CASGGWVWGAGYGYTF
CDR3 DNA: TGTGCCAGCGGGGGGTGGGTTTGGGGGGCTGGCTATGGCTACACCTTC

D gene: -
J gene: TRBJ2-7
V gene: TRBV2
clone size: -
CDR3 protein: CASSAWKGGGAEQYF
CDR3 DNA: TGTGCCAGCAGTGCCTGGAAGGGGGGGGGAGCCGAGCAGTACTTC

D gene: TRBD2
J gene: TRBJ2-3
V gene: TRBV10-3
clone size: many
CDR3 protein: CAILAGGTDTQYF
CDR3 DNA: TGTGCCATACTAGCGGGGGGCACAGATACGCAGTATTTT

D gene: -
J gene: TRBJ2-2
V gene: TRBV27
clone size: -
CDR3 protein: CASSPDGGGTGELFF
CDR3 DNA: TGTGCCAGCAGTCCGGACGGCGGAGGGACCGGGGAGCTGTTTTTT

D gene: -
J gene: TRBJ1-2
V gene: TRBV29-1
clone size: few
CDR3 protein: CSGGGINYGYTF
CDR3 DNA: TGCAGCGGGGGCGGGATTAACTATGGCTACACCTTC

D gene: -
J gene: TRBJ2-5
V gene: TRBV3-1
clone size: -
CDR3 protein: CASSQDTGVGGTQYF
CDR3 DNA: TGTGCCAGCAGCCAAGATACCGGGGTTGGTGGGACCCAGTACTTC

D gene: -
J gene: TRBJ2-4
V gene: TRBV2
clone size: many
CDR3 protein: CASSDDGQAKNIQYF
CDR3 DNA: TGTGCCAGCAGTGACGATGGGCAAGCCAAAAACATTCAGTACTTC

D gene: -
J gene: TRBJ1-2
V gene: TRBV4-2
clone size: few
CDR3 protein: CASSQDGDRGGYTF
CDR3 DNA: TGTGCCAGCAGCCAAGACGGCGACCGCGGTGGCTACACCTTC

D gene: -
J gene: TRBJ2-2
V gene: TRBV29-1
clone size: -
CDR3 protein: CSGVGRTGELFF
CDR3 DNA: TGCAGCGGTGTTGGCAGGACCGGGGAGCTGTTTTTT

D gene: -
J gene: TRBJ1-1
V gene: TRBV2
clone size: many
CDR3 protein: CASNREGGITEAFF
CDR3 DNA: TGTGCCAGCAATAGGGAAGGGGGAATCACTGAAGCTTTCTTT

D gene: -
J gene: TRBJ2-6
V gene: TRBV4-1
clone size: -
CDR3 protein: CASSQVPYQQGANVLTF
CDR3 DNA: TGCGCCAGCAGCCAAGTTCCCTATCAGCAGGGGGCCAACGTCCTGACTTTC

D gene: TRBD1
J gene: TRBJ1-2
V gene: TRBV6-5
clone size: once
CDR3 protein: CASSYERGQGGSYGYTF
CDR3 DNA: TGTGCCAGCAGTTATGAAAGGGGACAGGGCGGTTCCTATGGCTACACCTTC

D gene: TRBD1
J gene: TRBJ2-7
V gene: TRBV6-2/TRBV6-3
clone size: many
CDR3 protein: CASSLRGRKHEQYF
CDR3 DNA: TGTGCCAGCAGTCTCAGGGGGCGTAAGCACGAGCAGTACTTC